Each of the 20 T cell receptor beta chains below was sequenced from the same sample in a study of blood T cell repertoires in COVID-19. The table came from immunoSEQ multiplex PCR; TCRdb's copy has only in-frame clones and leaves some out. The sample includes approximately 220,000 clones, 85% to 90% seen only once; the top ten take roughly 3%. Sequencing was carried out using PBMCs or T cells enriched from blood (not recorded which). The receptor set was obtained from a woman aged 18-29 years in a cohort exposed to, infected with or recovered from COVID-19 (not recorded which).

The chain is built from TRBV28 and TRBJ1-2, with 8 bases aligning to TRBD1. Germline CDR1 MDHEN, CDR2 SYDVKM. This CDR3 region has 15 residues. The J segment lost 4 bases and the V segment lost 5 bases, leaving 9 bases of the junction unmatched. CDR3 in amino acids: CASSLGQVPPYGYTF. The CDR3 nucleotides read TGTGCCAGCAGTCTGGGACAGGTCCCCCCCTATGGCTACACCTTC.

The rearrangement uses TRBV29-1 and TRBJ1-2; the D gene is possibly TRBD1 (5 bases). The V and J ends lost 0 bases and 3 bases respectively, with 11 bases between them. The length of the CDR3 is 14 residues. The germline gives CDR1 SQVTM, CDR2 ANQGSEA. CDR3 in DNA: TGCAGCGTTGAAGATCCAGGGAAAGACTATGGCTACACCTTC. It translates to CSVEDPGKDYGYTF. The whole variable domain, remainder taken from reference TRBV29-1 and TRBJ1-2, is SAVISQKPSRDICQRGTSLTIQCQVDSQVTMMFWYRQQPGQSLTLIATANQGSEATYESGFVIDKFPISRPNLTFSTLTVSNMSPEDSSIYLCSVEDPGKDYGYTFGSGTRLTVV.

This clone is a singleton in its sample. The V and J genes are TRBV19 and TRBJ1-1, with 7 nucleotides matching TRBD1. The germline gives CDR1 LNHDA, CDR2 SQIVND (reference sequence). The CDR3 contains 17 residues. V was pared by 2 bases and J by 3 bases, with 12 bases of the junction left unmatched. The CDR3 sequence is CASSITHPPGQYTEAFF. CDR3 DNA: TGTGCCAGTAGTATAACCCACCCTCCGGGACAGTACACTGAAGCTTTCTTT.

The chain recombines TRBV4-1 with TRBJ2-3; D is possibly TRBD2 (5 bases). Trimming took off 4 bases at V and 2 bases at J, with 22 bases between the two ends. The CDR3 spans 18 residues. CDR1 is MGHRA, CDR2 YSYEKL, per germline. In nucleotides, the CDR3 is TGCGCCAGCAGCCCTGGGTTTTCGGATCCTCGGGACACAGATACGCAGTATTTT. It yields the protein CASSPGFSDPRDTDTQYF.

As DNA, the CDR3 is TGCGCCAGCAGCTCGGGGGACGGAAGCCTAGGGACCCAGTACTTC. Translating gives CASSSGDGSLGTQYF. The rearrangement joins TRBV5-1 to TRBJ2-5, with D perhaps matching TRBD2 (6 bases). This CDR3 has 15 amino acids. Trimming removed 3 bases at V and 7 bases at J, with 19 bases between. The germline V gene encodes CDR1 SGHRS and CDR2 YFSETQ.

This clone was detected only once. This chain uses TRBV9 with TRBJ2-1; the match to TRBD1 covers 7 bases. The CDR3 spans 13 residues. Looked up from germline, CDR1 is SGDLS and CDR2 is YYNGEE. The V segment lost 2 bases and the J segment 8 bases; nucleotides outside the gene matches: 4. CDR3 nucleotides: TGTGCCAGCAGCGTCAGAGGGGGCTATGAGCAGTTCTTC. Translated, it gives CASSVRGGYEQFF.

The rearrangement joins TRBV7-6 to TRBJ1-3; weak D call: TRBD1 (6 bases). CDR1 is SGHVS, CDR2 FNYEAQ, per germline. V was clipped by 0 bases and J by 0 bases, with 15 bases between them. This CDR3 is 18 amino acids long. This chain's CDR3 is CASSLAPLQGYSGNTIYF. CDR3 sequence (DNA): TGTGCCAGCAGCTTAGCACCGCTACAGGGTTACTCTGGAAACACCATATATTTT.

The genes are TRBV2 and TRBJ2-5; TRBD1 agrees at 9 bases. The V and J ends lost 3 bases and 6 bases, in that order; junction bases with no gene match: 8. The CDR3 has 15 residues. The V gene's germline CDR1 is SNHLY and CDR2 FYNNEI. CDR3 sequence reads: CASSEDRGSQKTQYF. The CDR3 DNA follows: TGTGCCAGCAGTGAGGACAGGGGAAGTCAGAAGACCCAGTACTTC. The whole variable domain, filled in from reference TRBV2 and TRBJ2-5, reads EPEVTQTPSHQVTQMGQEVILRCVPISNHLYFYWYRQILGQKVEFLVSFYNNEISEKSEIFDDQFSVERPDGSNFTLKIRSTKLEDSAMYFCASSEDRGSQKTQYFGPGTRLLVL.

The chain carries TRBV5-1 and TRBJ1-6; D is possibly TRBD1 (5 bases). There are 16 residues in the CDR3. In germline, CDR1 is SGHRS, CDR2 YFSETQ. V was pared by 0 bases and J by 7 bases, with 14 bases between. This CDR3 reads CASSLEVVGGNSPLHF. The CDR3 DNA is TGCGCCAGCAGCTTGGAGGTCGTGGGGGGAAATTCACCCCTCCACTTT.

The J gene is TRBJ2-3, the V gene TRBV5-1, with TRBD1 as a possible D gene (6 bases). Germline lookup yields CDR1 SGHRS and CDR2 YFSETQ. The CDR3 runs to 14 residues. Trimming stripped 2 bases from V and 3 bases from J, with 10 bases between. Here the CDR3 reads CASSFRQGTDTQYF. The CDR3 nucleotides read TGCGCCAGCAGCTTTAGGCAGGGGACAGATACGCAGTATTTT. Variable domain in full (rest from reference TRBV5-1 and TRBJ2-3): KAGVTQTPRYLIKTRGQQVTLSCSPISGHRSVSWYQQTPGQGLQFLFEYFSETQRNKGNFPGRFSGRQFSNSRSEMNVSTLELGDSALYLCASSFRQGTDTQYFGPGTRLTVL.

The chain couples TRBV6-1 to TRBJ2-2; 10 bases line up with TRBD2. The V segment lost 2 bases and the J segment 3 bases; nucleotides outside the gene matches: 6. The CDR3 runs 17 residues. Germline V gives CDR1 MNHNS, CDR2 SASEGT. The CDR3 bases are TGTGCCAGCAGTGAACGAGCGGGAGGGAGAGACACCGGGGAGCTGTTTTTT. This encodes CASSERAGGRDTGELFF.

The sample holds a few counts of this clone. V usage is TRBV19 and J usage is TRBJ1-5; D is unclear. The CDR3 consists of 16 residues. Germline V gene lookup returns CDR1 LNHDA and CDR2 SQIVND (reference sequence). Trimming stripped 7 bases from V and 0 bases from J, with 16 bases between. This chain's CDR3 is CASTTIDGVSNQPQHF. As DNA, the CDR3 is TGTGCCAGTACCACTATCGACGGTGTTAGCAATCAGCCCCAGCATTTT.

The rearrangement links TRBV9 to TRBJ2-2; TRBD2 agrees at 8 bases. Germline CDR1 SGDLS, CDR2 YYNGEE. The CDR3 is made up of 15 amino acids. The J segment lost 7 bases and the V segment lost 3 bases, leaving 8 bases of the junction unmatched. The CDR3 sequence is CASSAGTSSGGELFF. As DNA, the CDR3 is TGTGCCAGCAGCGCGGGGACTAGTTCTGGCGGGGAGCTGTTTTTT.

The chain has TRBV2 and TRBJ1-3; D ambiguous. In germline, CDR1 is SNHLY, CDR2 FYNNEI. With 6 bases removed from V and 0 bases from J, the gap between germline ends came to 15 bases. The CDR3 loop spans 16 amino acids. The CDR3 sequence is CASRAVFPFSGNTIYF. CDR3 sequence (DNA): TGTGCCAGCAGGGCGGTGTTTCCTTTCTCTGGAAACACCATATATTTT.

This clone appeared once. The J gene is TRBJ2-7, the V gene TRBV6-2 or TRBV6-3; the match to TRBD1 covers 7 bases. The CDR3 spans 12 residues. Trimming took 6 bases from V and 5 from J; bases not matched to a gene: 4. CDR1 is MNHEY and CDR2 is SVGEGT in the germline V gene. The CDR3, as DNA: TGTGCCAGCAGCCACGGGACAGACGAGCAGTACTTC. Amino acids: CASSHGTDEQYF.

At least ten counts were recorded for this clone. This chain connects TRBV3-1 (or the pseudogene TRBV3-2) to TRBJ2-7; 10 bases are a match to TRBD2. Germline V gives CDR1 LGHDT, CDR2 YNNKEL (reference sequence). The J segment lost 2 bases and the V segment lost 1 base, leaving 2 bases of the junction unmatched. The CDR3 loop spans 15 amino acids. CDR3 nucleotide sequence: TGTGCCAGCAGCCAAGGAACTAGCGGGGCCTACGAGCAGTACTTC. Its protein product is CASSQGTSGAYEQYF.

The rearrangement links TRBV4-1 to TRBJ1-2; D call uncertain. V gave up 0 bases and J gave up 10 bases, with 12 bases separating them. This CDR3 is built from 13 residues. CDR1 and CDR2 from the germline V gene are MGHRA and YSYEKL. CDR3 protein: CASSQEAPGLYTF. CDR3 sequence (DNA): TGCGCCAGCAGCCAAGAAGCCCCAGGCCTCTACACCTTC.

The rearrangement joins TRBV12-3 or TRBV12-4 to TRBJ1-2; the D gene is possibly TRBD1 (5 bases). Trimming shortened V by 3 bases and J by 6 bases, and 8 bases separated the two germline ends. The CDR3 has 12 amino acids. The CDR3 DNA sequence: TGTGCCAGCAGTTTTGGGGGGGATGGCTACACCTTC. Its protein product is CASSFGGDGYTF.

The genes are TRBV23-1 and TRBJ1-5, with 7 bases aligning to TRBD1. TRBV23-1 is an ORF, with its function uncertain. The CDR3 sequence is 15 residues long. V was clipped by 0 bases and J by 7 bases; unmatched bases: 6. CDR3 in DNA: TGCGCCAGCAGTCAATCACAGGGGTCGGGGCAGCCCCAGCATTTT. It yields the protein CASSQSQGSGQPQHF.

The CDR3, as DNA: TGTGCCAGCAGCCCACAGGCCCGCCTTCCCGGGGAGCTGTTTTTT. Its translation is CASSPQARLPGELFF. This chain joins TRBV7-9 and TRBJ2-2; maybe TRBD1 (5 bases). CDR1 and CDR2 from the germline V gene are SEHNR and FQNEAQ (reference sequence). This CDR3 comprises 15 residues. V lost 5 bases to trimming and J lost 6 bases, with 16 bases between them.